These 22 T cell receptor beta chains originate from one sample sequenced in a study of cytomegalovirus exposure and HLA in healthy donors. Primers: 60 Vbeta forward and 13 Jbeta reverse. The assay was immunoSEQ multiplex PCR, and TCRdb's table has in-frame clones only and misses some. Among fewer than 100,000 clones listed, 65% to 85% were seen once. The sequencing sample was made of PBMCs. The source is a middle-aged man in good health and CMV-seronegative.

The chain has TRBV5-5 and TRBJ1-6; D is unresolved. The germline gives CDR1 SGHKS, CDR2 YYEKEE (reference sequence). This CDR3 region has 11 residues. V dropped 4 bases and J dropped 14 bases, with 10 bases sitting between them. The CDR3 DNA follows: TGTGCCAGCAGCCTGCCGAGGGCCCTCCACTTT. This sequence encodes CASSLPRALHF.

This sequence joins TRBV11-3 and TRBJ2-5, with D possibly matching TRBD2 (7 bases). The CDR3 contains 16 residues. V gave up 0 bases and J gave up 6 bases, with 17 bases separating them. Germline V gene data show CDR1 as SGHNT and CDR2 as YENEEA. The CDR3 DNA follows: TGTGCCAGCAGCTTAGATGGGAGGGGGGCGCATAAGACCCAGTACTTC. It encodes CASSLDGRGAHKTQYF.

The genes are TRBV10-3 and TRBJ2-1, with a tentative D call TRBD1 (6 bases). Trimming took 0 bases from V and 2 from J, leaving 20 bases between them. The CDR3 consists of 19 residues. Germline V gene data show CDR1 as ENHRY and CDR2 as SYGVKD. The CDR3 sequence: CAISESGRGKVPPYNEQFF. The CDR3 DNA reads TGTGCCATCAGTGAGTCTGGCAGGGGCAAAGTACCACCCTACAATGAGCAGTTCTTC.

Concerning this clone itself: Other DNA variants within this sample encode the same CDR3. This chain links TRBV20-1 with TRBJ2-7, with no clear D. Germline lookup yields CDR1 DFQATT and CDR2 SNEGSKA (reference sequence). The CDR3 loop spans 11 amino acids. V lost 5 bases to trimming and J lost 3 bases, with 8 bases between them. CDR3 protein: CSARADYEQYF. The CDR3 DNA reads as TGCAGTGCTCGTGCGGACTACGAGCAGTACTTC.

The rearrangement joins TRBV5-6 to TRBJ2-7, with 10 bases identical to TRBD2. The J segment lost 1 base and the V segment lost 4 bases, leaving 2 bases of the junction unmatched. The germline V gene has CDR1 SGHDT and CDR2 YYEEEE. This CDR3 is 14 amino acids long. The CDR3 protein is CASSLSGGSYEQYF. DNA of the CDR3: TGTGCCAGCAGCCTTAGCGGGGGGTCCTACGAGCAGTACTTC.

CDR3 in DNA: TGCGCCAGCAGCTTAAGAAATTCGAATACAGAAGCTTTCTTT. This sequence encodes CASSLRNSNTEAFF. The chain is built from TRBV5-1 and TRBJ1-1; unclear D gene. Germline CDR1 reads SGHRS; CDR2 reads YFSETQ. CDR3 size: 14 residues. The V gene lost 2 bases and the J gene lost 8 bases, with 16 bases spanning the gap.

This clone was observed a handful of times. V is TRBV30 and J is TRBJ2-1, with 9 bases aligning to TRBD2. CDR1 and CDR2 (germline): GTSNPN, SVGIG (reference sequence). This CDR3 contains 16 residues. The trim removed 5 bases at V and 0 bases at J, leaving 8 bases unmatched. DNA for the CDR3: TGTGCCTGGGAGCGGGGGGATTATAGCTCCTACAATGAGCAGTTCTTC. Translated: CAWERGDYSSYNEQFF.

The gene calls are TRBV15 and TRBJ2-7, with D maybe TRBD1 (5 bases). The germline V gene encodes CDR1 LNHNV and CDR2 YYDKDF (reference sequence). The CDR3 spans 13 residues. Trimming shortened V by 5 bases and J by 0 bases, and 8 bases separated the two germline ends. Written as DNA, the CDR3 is TGTGCCACCAGCGCCGACAGCTCCTACGAGCAGTACTTC. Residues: CATSADSSYEQYF.

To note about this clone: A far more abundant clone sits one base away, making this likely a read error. The CDR3 nucleotides are TGTGTCAGCAGTGATAGCGGGGGGGCCACAGATACGCAGTATTTT. Translating gives CVSSDSGGATDTQYF. The gene calls are TRBV6-4 and TRBJ2-3, with 11 bases matching TRBD2. The CDR3 is 15 residues long. Germline CDR1 MRHNA, CDR2 SNTAGT.

The CDR3 protein is CASSELRAAGEAFF. The CDR3 nucleotides are TGTGCCAGCAGTGAGCTTCGGGCGGCGGGTGAAGCTTTCTTT. The rearrangement links TRBV25-1 to TRBJ1-1; D remains unclear. Between the trimmed V and J ends, which lost 3 bases and 7 bases, there was a span of 15 bases. This CDR3 is built from 14 residues. Germline assignment: CDR1 MGHDK and CDR2 SYGVNS.

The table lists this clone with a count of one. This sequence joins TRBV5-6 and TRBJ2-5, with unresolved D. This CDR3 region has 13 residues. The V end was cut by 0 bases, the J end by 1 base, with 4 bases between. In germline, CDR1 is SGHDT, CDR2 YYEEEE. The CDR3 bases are TGTGCCAGCAGCTTGGGGGCCCAAGAGACCCAGTACTTC. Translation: CASSLGAQETQYF.

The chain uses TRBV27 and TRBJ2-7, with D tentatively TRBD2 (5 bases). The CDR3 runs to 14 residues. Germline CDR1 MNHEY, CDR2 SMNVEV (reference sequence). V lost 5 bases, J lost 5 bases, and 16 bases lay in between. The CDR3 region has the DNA TGTGCCAGCAGTCGAGTTTTCGAGGGCCACGAGCAGTACTTC. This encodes CASSRVFEGHEQYF.

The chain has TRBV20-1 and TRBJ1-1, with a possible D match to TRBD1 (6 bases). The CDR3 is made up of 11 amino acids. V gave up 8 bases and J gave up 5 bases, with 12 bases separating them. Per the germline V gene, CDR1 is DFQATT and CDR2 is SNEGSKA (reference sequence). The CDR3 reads CSTNRATEAFF. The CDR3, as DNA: TGCAGTACAAACAGGGCGACTGAAGCTTTCTTT.

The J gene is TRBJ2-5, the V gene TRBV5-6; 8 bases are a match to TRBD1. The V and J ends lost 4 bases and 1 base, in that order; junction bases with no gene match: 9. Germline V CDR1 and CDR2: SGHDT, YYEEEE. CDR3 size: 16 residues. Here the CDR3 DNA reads TGTGCCAGCAGCCCAATCGGACAGGGAACCCAAGAGACCCAGTACTTC. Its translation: CASSPIGQGTQETQYF.

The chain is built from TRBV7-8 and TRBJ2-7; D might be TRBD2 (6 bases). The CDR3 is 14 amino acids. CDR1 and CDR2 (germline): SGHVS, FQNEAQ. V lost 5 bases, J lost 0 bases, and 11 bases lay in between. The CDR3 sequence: CASSGGLYSYEQYF. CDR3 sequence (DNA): TGTGCCAGCAGCGGGGGACTCTACTCCTACGAGCAGTACTTC. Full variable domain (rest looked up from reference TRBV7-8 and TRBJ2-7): GAGVSQSPRYKVAKRGQDVALRCDPISGHVSLFWYQQALGQGPEFLTYFQNEAQLDKSGLPSDRFFAERPEGSVSTLKIQRTQQEDSAVYLCASSGGLYSYEQYFGPGTRLTVT.

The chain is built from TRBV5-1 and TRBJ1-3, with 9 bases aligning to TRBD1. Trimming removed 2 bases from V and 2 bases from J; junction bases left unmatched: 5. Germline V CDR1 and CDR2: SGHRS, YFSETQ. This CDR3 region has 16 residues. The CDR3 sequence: CASSFTGGSAGNTIYF. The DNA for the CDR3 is TGCGCCAGCAGCTTTACAGGGGGCTCCGCTGGAAACACCATATATTTT. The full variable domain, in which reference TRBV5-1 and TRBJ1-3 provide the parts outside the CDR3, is KAGVTQTPRYLIKTRGQQVTLSCSPISGHRSVSWYQQTPGQGLQFLFEYFSETQRNKGNFPGRFSGRQFSNSRSEMNVSTLELGDSALYLCASSFTGGSAGNTIYFGEGSWLTVV.

The CDR3 DNA follows: TGTGCCAGCAGCTTGGGCGGGCTAACGGGGAACACCGGGGAGCTGTTTTTT. Translating it yields CASSLGGLTGNTGELFF. V is TRBV5-4 and J is TRBJ2-2; D perhaps matches TRBD2 (5 bases). The V gene's germline CDR1 is SGHNT and CDR2 YYREEE (reference sequence). The CDR3 extends over 17 amino acids. V shed 0 bases and J shed 1 base, with 13 bases lying between them. Full variable domain (missing parts from reference TRBV5-4 and TRBJ2-2): ETGVTQSPTHLIKTRGQQVTLRCSSQSGHNTVSWYQQALGQGPQFIFQYYREEENGRGNFPPRFSGLQFPNYSSELNVNALELDDSALYLCASSLGGLTGNTGELFFGEGSRLTVL.

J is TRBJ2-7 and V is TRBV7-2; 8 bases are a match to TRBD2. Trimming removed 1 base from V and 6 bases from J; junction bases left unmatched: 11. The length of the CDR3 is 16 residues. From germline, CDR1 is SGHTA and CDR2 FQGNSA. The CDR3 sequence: CASSLVRGLGKGEQYF. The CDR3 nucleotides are TGTGCCAGCAGCTTAGTTAGGGGACTAGGGAAGGGCGAGCAGTACTTC. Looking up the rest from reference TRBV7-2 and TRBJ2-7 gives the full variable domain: GAGVSQSPSNKVTEKGKDVELRCDPISGHTALYWYRQSLGQGLEFLIYFQGNSAPDKSGLPSDRFSAERTGGSVSTLTIQRTQQEDSAVYLCASSLVRGLGKGEQYFGPGTRLTVT.

DNA for the CDR3: TGTGCCAGCTCGACAGGGGAGAACACTGAAGCTTTCTTT. This sequence encodes CASSTGENTEAFF. The V and J genes are TRBV18 and TRBJ1-1, with TRBD1 matching over 8 bases. The CDR3 length is 13 residues. Germline V gene sequence: CDR1 KGHSH, CDR2 LQKENI. V dropped 6 bases and J dropped 1; count of bases not matched to a gene: 1.

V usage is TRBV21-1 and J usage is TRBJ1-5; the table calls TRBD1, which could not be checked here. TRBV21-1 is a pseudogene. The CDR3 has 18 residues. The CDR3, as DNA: TGTGCCAGCAGCAACCTTGGACAGGGCAAACATAGCAATCAGCCCCAGCATTTT. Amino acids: CASSNLGQGKHSNQPQHF.

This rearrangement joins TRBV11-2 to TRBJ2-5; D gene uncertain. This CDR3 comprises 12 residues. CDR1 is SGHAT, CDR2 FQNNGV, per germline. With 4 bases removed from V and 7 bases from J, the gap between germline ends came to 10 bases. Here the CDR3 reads CASSSARRTQYF. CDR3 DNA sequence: TGTGCCAGCAGCTCCGCGAGGAGGACCCAGTACTTC.

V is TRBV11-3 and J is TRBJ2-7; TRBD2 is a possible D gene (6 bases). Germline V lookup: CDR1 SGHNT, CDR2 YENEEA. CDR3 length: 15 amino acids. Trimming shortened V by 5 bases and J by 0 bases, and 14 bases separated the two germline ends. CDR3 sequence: CASSEGASDSYEQYF. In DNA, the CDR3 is TGTGCCAGCAGCGAAGGGGCTAGCGACTCCTACGAGCAGTACTTC.